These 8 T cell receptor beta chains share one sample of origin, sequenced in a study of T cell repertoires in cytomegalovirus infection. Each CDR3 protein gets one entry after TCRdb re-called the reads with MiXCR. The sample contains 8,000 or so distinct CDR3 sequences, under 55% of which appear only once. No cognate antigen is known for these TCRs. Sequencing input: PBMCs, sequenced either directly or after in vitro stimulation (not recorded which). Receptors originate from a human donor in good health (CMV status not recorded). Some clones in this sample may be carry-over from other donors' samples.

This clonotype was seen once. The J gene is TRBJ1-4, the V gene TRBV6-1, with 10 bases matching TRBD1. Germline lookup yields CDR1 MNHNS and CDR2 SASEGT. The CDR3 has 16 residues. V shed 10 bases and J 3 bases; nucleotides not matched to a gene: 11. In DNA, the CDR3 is TGTGCCATCGCTCCGGGACAGGGGCCGTCTAATGAAAAACTGTTTTTT. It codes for CAIAPGQGPSNEKLFF.

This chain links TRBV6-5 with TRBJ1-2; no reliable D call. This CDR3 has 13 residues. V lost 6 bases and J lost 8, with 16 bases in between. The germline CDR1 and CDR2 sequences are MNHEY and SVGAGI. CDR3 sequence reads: CASSPGRLGGYTF. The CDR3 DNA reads TGTGCCAGCAGCCCTGGGCGTCTGGGGGGCTACACCTTC.

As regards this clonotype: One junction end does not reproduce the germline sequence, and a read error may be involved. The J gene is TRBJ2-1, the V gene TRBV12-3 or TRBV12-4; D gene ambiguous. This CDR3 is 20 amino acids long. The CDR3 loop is CASSSLSLRVGERSYHEQFF. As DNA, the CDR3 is TGTGCCAGCAGCTCCCTAAGCCTCCGTGTTGGAGAAAGGTCCTACCATGAGCAGTTCTTC.

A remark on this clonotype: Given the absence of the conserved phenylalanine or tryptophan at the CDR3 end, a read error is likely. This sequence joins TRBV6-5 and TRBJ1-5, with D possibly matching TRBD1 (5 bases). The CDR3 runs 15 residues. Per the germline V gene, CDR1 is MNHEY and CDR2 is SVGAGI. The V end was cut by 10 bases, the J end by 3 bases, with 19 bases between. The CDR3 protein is CATGRRHGTNQPQHL. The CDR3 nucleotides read TGTGCCACAGGCCGCCGACATGGGACCAATCAGCCCCAGCATTTG.

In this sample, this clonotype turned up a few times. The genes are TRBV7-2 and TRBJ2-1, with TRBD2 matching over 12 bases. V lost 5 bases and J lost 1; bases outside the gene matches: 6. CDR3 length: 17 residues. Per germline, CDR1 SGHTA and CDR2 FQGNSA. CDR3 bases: TGTGCCAGCAGCATAACTAGCGGGGGGTATTCCTACAATGAGCAGTTCTTC. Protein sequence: CASSITSGGYSYNEQFF.

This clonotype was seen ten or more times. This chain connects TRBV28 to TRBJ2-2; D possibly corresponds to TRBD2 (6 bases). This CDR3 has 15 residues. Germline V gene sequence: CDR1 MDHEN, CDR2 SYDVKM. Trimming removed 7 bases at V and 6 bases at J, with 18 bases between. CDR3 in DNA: TGTGCCAGCATCACAACGAGACCGGGGGCCGGGGAGCTGTTTTTT. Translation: CASITTRPGAGELFF.

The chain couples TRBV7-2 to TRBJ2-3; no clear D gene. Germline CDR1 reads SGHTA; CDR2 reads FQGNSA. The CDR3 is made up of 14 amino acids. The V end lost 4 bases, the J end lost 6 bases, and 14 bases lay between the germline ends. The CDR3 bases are TGTGCCAGCAGCTCTCTTCCCAACCGGGATACGCAGTATTTT. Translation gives CASSSLPNRDTQYF.

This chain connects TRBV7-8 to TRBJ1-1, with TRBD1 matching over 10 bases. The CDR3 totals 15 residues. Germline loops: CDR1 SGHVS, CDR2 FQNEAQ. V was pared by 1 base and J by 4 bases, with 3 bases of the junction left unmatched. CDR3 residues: CASSLVGDRGTEAFF. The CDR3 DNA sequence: TGTGCCAGCAGCTTAGTAGGGGACAGGGGCACTGAAGCTTTCTTT.